The next 18 T cell receptor beta chains were all read from a single sample in a study of cytomegalovirus exposure and HLA in healthy donors. A multiplex PCR was run with 60 Vbeta primers and 13 Jbeta primers. The protocol was immunoSEQ multiplex PCR, while the TCRdb copy is restricted to in-frame clones and leaves out a portion. The sample records 100,000 to 150,000 clones, approximately 69% being singletons. The sequenced sample was PBMCs. The receptors shown here come from a man aged 35-49 years in good health and CMV-seropositive.

The chain combines TRBV4-1 with TRBJ1-2; unclear D gene. CDR3 size: 15 residues. The V end lost 4 bases, the J end lost 8 bases, and 20 bases lay between the germline ends. Germline loops: CDR1 MGHRA, CDR2 YSYEKL. For the CDR3, the DNA is TGCGCCAGCAGCCGATCAATATCAGGCTCGGCGGGCTACACCTTC. It encodes CASSRSISGSAGYTF.

V is TRBV7-8 and J is TRBJ1-5; perhaps TRBD1 as D (6 bases). Trimming shortened V by 1 base and J by 6 bases, and 13 bases separated the two germline ends. The CDR3 runs 15 residues. Germline values: CDR1 SGHVS, CDR2 FQNEAQ. Here the CDR3 reads CASSLGQEGSQPQHF. The CDR3 region has the DNA TGTGCCAGCAGCTTAGGACAGGAAGGCAGTCAGCCCCAGCATTTT.

The V gene is TRBV9, the J gene TRBJ2-3; no firm D call. Deletions cut 2 bases from V and 1 base from J, with 8 bases between. Germline CDR1 reads SGDLS; CDR2 reads YYNGEE. This CDR3 comprises 14 residues. CDR3 DNA: TGTGCCAGCAGCGTTGAACAGCGCACAGATACGCAGTATTTT. Encoded protein: CASSVEQRTDTQYF.

The gene calls are TRBV19 and TRBJ2-5, with 9 positions matching TRBD1. The CDR3 sequence is 16 residues long. Germline V gene lookup returns CDR1 LNHDA and CDR2 SQIVND (reference sequence). Trimming cost V 1 base and J 4 bases; bases outside gene matches: 7. The CDR3 here is CASSIGGQGRRETQYF. CDR3 nucleotides: TGTGCCAGTAGTATAGGGGGACAGGGAAGGAGAGAGACCCAGTACTTC.

This clone was seen only a few times. The chain combines TRBV2 with TRBJ2-7; TRBD2 might be the D (5 bases). This CDR3 comprises 15 residues. V lost 3 bases to trimming and J lost 1 base, with 13 bases between them. Germline V gene data show CDR1 as SNHLY and CDR2 as FYNNEI. CDR3 sequence reads: CASSDGHRRSYEQYF. The CDR3 bases are TGTGCCAGCAGTGATGGGCATCGGAGGTCCTACGAGCAGTACTTC.

V and J are TRBV7-2 and TRBJ2-3, with TRBD1 matching over 7 bases. V was clipped by 5 bases and J by 5 bases; unmatched bases: 13. In germline, CDR1 is SGHTA, CDR2 FQGNSA. This CDR3 contains 16 residues. CDR3 amino acids: CASSLRPGQQEDTQYF. The CDR3 DNA sequence: TGTGCCAGCAGCCTACGCCCGGGACAGCAGGAAGATACGCAGTATTTT. Full variable domain (missing parts from reference TRBV7-2 and TRBJ2-3): GAGVSQSPSNKVTEKGKDVELRCDPISGHTALYWYRQSLGQGLEFLIYFQGNSAPDKSGLPSDRFSAERTGGSVSTLTIQRTQQEDSAVYLCASSLRPGQQEDTQYFGPGTRLTVL.

J is TRBJ2-1 and V is TRBV7-9; the D is unclear. The CDR3 length is 11 residues. Looked up from germline, CDR1 is SEHNR and CDR2 is FQNEAQ (reference sequence). V lost 5 bases, J lost 9 bases, and 8 bases lay in between. The CDR3 coding sequence is TGTGCCAGCAGCCCCTCCGGTGAGCAGTTCTTC. It yields the protein CASSPSGEQFF.

The rearrangement links TRBV15 to TRBJ1-2; tentatively, D is TRBD1 (5 bases). The CDR3 loop spans 14 amino acids. The V end lost 1 base, the J end lost 7 bases, and 13 bases lay between the germline ends. CDR1 and CDR2 from the germline V gene are LNHNV and YYDKDF (reference sequence). The CDR3 loop is CATSRGGEAVGYTF. The CDR3 nucleotides read TGTGCCACCAGCAGAGGGGGGGAGGCCGTTGGCTACACCTTC.

CDR3 DNA sequence: TGTGCCAGCAGCCCAAACGGACTAGGGGGGAATGAAAAACTGTTTTTT. Residues: CASSPNGLGGNEKLFF. The V and J genes are TRBV4-2 and TRBJ1-4, with TRBD1 as a possible D gene (6 bases). Germline V gives CDR1 LGHNA, CDR2 YNFKEQ. The CDR3 is 16 residues long. With 4 bases removed from V and 5 bases from J, the gap between germline ends came to 17 bases.

This clone was detected only once. This sequence joins TRBV18 and TRBJ2-7; TRBD2 matches at 12 bases. J gave up 2 bases and V 0 bases, and 11 bases lay outside the gene matches. This CDR3 is built from 19 residues. From germline, CDR1 is KGHSH and CDR2 LQKENI. The CDR3 bases are TGTGCCAGCTCACCACCCGTTACTAGCGGGAGGACATCCCCCTACGAGCAGTACTTC. The encoded protein is CASSPPVTSGRTSPYEQYF.

The J gene is TRBJ1-6, the V gene TRBV5-1; D is ambiguous. Germline CDR1 reads SGHRS; CDR2 reads YFSETQ. V lost 7 bases and J 8 bases, leaving 13 bases between the germline ends. The CDR3 is 13 residues long. The CDR3 DNA is TGCGCCAGCGGGGAGGCCTTAGATTCACCCCTCCACTTT. This encodes CASGEALDSPLHF.

The chain links TRBV28 to TRBJ1-5; D possibly corresponds to TRBD1 (5 bases). The V end lost 8 bases, the J end lost 6 bases, and 14 bases lay between the germline ends. The germline CDR1 and CDR2 sequences are MDHEN and SYDVKM. This CDR3 comprises 13 residues. CDR3 DNA: TGTGCCAGCTACCATGGGGGGGGTCAGCCCCAGCATTTT. Its translation is CASYHGGGQPQHF.

In its sample, this clone was seen a few times. V gene TRBV19 combines with J gene TRBJ1-5, with D possibly matching TRBD1 (6 bases). CDR3 size: 16 residues. Per germline, CDR1 LNHDA and CDR2 SQIVND (reference sequence). V gave up 5 bases and J gave up 0 bases, with 14 bases separating them. In DNA form, the CDR3 reads TGTGCCAGTAGTCAGGACAGCGCGTATAGCAATCAGCCCCAGCATTTT. Translation gives CASSQDSAYSNQPQHF.

This clone has only one observation. This sequence joins TRBV28 and TRBJ2-2; D might be TRBD2 (6 bases). V was trimmed by 6 bases and J by 0 bases, leaving 14 bases between them. The germline gives CDR1 MDHEN, CDR2 SYDVKM. The CDR3 has 16 residues. The CDR3 DNA follows: TGTGCCAGCAGCAGGGACTCGCCTTCGAACACCGGGGAGCTGTTTTTT. Translation: CASSRDSPSNTGELFF.

This rearrangement joins TRBV12-5 to TRBJ2-1, with TRBD1 matching over 7 bases. The length of the CDR3 is 15 residues. CDR1 and CDR2 (germline): LGHNT, FRNRAP. With V trimmed by 5 bases and J by 3 bases, 7 bases remained unmatched. The CDR3 DNA reads TGTGCTAGTGGTACCGCAGGGGGTAGCTACAATGAGCAGTTCTTC. It yields the protein CASGTAGGSYNEQFF. The full variable domain, rest sourced from reference TRBV12-5 and TRBJ2-1, is DARVTQTPRHKVTEMGQEVTMRCQPILGHNTVFWYRQTMMQGLELLAYFRNRAPLDDSGMPKDRFSAEMPDATLATLKIQPSEPRDSAVYFCASGTAGGSYNEQFFGPGTRLTVL.

The rearrangement uses TRBV30 and TRBJ1-5; no clear D gene. CDR1 GTSNPN and CDR2 SVGIG come from the germline V gene (reference sequence). The CDR3 is 14 residues long. V was shortened by 1 base and J by 5 bases, with 12 bases between the two germline ends. The CDR3 coding sequence is TGTGCCTGGAGTGGCAGCAGAGGTGATCAGCCCCAGCATTTT. This translates into CAWSGSRGDQPQHF.

The rearrangement joins TRBV29-1 to TRBJ2-5; 7 bases align to TRBD2. This CDR3 is 14 amino acids long. From germline, CDR1 is SQVTM and CDR2 ANQGSEA. V lost 3 bases and J lost 5; bases outside the gene matches: 9. The CDR3 DNA sequence: TGCAGCGTTGAGGGGGGGAGGGCCCTTGAGACCCAGTACTTC. Translation: CSVEGGRALETQYF.

CDR3 nucleotides: TGCGCCAGCAGCCTCCTAGGCCCCAAGACCGGCGAGCAGTACTTC. It translates to CASSLLGPKTGEQYF. V gene TRBV4-3 combines with J gene TRBJ2-7; no firm D call. This CDR3 is built from 15 residues. V dropped 4 bases and J dropped 6 bases, with 19 bases sitting between them. Germline CDR1 and CDR2: LGHNA and YSLEER.